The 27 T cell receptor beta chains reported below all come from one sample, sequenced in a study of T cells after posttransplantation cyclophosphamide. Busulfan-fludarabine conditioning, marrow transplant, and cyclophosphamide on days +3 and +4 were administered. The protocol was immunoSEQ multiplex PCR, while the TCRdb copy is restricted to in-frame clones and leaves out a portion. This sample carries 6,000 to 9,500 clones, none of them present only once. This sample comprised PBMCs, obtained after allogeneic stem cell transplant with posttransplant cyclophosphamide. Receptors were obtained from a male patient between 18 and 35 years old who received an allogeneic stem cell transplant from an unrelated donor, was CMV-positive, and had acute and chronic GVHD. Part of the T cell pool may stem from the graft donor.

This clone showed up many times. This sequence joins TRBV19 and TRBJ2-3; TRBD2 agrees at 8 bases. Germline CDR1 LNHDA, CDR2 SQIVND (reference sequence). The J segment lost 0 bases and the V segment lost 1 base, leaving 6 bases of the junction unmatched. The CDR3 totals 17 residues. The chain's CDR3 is CASSIGLAFSSTDTQYF. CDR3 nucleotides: TGTGCCAGTAGTATAGGACTAGCGTTCTCTAGCACAGATACGCAGTATTTT.

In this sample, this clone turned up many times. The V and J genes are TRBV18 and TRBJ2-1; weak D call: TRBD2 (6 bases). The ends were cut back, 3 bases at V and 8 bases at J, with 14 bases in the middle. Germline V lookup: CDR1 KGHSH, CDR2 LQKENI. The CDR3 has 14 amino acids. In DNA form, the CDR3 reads TGTGCCAGCTCACCCACAGCGGGCGGGGATGAGCAGTTCTTC. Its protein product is CASSPTAGGDEQFF.

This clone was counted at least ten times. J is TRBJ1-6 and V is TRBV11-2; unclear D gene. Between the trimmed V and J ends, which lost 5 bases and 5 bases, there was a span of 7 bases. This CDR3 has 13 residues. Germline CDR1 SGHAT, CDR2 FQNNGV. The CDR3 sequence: CASSGHHNSPLHF. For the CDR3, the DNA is TGTGCCAGCAGCGGGCACCATAATTCACCCCTCCACTTT. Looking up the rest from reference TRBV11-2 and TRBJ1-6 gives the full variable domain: EAGVAQSPRYKIIEKRQSVAFWCNPISGHATLYWYQQILGQGPKLLIQFQNNGVVDDSQLPKDRFSAERLKGVDSTLKIQPAKLEDSAVYLCASSGHHNSPLHFGNGTRLTVT.

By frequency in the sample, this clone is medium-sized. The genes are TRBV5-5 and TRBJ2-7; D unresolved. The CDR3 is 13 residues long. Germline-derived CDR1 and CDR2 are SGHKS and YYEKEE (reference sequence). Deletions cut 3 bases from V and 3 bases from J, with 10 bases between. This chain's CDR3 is CASSWSPNYEQYV. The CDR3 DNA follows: TGTGCCAGCAGCTGGAGCCCGAACTACGAGCAGTACGTC.

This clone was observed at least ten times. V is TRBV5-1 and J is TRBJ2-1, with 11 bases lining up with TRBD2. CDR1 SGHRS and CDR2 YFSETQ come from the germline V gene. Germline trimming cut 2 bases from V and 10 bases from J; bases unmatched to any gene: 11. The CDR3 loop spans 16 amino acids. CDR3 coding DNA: TGCGCCAGCAGCTTATCACTCCCGACTAGCGGGGCCGAGCAGTTCTTC. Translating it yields CASSLSLPTSGAEQFF.

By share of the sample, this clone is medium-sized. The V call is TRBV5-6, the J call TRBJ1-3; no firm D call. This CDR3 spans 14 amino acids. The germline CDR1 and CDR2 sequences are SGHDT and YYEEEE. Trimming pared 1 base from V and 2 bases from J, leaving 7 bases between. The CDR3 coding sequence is TGTGCCAGCAGCTTGTACGAGACTGGAAACACCATATATTTT. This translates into CASSLYETGNTIYF.

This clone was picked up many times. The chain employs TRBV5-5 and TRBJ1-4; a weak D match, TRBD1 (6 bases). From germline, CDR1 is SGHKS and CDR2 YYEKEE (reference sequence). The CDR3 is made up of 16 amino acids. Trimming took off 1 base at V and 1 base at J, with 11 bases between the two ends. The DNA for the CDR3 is TGTGCCAGCAGCTTGAGGGGGTTTGGAACTAATGAAAAACTGTTTTTT. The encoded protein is CASSLRGFGTNEKLFF.

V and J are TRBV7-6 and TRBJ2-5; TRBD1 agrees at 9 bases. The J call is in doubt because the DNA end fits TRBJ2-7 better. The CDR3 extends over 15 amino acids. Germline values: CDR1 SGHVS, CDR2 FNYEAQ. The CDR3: CASSEKQGAVYEQYF. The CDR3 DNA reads TGTGCCAGCAGCGAGAAACAGGGGGCGGTGTACGAGCAGTACTTC.

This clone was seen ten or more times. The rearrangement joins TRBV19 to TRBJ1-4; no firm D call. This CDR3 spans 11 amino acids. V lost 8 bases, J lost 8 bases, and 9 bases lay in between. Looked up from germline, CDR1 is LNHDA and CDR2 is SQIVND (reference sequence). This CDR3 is CASEREEKLFF. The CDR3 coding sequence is TGTGCCAGTGAGCGGGAGGAAAAACTGTTTTTT.

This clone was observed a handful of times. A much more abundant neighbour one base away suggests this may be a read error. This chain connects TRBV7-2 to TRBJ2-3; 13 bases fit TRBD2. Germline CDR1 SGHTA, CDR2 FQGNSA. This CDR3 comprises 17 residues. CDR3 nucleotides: TGTGCCGGCAGCCATACTAGCGGGGGGGCCGGCACAGATACGCAGTATTTT. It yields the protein CAGSHTSGGAGTDTQYF. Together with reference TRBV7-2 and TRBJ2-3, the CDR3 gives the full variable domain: GAGVSQSPSNKVTEKGKDVELRCDPISGHTALYWYRQSLGQGLEFLIYFQGNSAPDKSGLPSDRFSAERTGGSVSTLTIQRTQQEDSAVYLCAGSHTSGGAGTDTQYFGPGTRLTVL.

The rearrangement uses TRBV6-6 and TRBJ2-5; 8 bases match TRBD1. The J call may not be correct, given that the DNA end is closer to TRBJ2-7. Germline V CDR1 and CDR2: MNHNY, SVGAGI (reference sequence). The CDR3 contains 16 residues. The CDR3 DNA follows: TGTGCCAGCAGTGGCGACAGGGGCCGAAGAGTCTACGAGCAGTACTTC. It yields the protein CASSGDRGRRVYEQYF.

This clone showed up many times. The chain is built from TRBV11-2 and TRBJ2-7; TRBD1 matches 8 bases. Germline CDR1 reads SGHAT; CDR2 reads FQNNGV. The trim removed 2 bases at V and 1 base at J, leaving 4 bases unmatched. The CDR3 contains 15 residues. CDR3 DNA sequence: TGTGCCAGCAGCTTATTTCGGGACAGGTCCTACGAGCAGTACTTC. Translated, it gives CASSLFRDRSYEQYF.

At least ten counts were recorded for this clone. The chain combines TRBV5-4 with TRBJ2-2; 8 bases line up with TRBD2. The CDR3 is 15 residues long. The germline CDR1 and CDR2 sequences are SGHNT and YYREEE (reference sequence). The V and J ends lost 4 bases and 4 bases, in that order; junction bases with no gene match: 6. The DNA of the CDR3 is TGTGCCAGCAGCCCCCTGGCGGGGGGCACCGGGGAGCTGTTTTTT. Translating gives CASSPLAGGTGELFF.

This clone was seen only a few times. In nucleotides, the CDR3 is TGTGCCAGCAGTCTGGCACTAGCGGGTGGGGAGACCCAGTACTTC. Translated, it gives CASSLALAGGETQYF. The chain employs TRBV28 and TRBJ2-5; 9 bases fit TRBD2. V was clipped by 5 bases and J by 5 bases; unmatched bases: 9. Germline-derived CDR1 and CDR2 are MDHEN and SYDVKM. The CDR3 consists of 15 residues.

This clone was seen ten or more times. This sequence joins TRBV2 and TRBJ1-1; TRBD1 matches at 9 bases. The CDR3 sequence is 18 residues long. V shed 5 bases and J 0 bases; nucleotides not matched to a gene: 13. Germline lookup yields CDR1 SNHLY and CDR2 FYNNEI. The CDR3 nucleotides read TGTGCCAGCAGTCGCTTCACAGGGGGCGCGGCAATGAACACTGAAGCTTTCTTT. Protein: CASSRFTGGAAMNTEAFF.

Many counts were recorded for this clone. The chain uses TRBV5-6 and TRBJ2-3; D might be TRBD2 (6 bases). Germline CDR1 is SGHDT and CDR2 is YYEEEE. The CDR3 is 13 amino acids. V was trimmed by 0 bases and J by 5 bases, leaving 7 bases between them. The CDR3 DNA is TGTGCCAGCAGCTTGGCCGGGGGAGATACGCAGTATTTT. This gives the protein CASSLAGGDTQYF.

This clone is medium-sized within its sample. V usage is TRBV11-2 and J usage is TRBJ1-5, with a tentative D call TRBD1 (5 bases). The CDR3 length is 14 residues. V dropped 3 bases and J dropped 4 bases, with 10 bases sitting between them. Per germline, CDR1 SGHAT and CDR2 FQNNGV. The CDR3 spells CASSFSGLNQPQHF. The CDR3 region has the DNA TGTGCCAGCAGCTTTTCAGGGCTAAATCAGCCCCAGCATTTT.

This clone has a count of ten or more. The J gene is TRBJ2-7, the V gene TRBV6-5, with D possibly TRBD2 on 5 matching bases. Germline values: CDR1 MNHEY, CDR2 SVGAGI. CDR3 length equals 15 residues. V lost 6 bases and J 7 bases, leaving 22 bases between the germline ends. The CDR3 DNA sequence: TGTGCCAGCAGGGAGGACGGCCTTGCTCCGCGGGAGCAGTACTTC. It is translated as CASREDGLAPREQYF.

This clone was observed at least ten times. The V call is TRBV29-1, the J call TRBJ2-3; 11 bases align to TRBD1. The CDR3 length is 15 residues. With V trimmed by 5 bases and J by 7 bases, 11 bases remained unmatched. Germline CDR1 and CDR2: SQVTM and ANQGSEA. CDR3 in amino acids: CSVRSGGQGGHTQYF. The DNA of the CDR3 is TGCAGCGTTCGCTCCGGGGGACAGGGGGGTCATACGCAGTATTTT.

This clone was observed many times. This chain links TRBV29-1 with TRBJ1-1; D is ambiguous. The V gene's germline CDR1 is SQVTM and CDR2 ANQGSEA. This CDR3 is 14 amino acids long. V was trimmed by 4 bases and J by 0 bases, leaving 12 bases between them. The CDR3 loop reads CSVAGHSMNTEAFF. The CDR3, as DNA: TGCAGCGTTGCTGGGCATTCGATGAACACTGAAGCTTTCTTT.

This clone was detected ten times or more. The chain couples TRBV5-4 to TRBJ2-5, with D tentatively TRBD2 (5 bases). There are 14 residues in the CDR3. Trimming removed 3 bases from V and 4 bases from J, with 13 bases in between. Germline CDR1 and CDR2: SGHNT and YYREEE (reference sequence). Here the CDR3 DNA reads TGTGCCAGCAGCTCGCCAAATGGGAGAGAGACCCAGTACTTC. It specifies CASSSPNGRETQYF.

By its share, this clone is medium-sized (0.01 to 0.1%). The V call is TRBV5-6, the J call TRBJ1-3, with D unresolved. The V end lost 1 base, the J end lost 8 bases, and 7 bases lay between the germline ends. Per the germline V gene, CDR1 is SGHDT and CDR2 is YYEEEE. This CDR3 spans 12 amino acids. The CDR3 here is CASSLSFDTIYF. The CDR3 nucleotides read TGTGCCAGCAGCTTGTCCTTCGACACCATATATTTT.

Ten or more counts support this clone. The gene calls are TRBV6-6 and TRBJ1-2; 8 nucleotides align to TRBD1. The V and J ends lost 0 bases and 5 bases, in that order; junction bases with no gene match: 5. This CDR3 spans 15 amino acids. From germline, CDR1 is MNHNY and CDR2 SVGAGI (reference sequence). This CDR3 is CASSYSKGQAYGYTF. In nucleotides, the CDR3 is TGTGCCAGCAGTTACTCGAAGGGACAGGCGTATGGCTACACCTTC.

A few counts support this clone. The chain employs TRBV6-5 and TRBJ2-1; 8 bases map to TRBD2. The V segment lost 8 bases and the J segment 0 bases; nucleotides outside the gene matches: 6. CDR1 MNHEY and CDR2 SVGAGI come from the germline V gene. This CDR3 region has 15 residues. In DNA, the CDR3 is TGTGCCAGCCACCTAGCGGGCCGCTCCTACAATGAGCAGTTCTTC. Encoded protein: CASHLAGRSYNEQFF.

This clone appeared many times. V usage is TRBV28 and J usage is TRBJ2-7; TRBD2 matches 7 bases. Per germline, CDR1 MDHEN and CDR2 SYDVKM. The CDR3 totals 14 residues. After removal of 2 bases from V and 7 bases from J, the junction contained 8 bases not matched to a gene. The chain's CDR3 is CASSLGGGSGEQYV. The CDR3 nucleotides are TGTGCCAGCAGTTTAGGGGGGGGGTCGGGGGAGCAGTACGTC.

The CDR3 here is CASRRLAGGQETQYF. The CDR3 DNA reads TGTGCCAGCCGCCGACTAGCGGGGGGGCAAGAGACCCAGTACTTC. The chain couples TRBV6-1 to TRBJ2-5; 14 nucleotides align to TRBD2. This CDR3 contains 15 residues. With 8 bases clipped from V and 2 bases from J, the junction kept 4 bases outside the gene matches. Germline CDR1 MNHNS, CDR2 SASEGT.

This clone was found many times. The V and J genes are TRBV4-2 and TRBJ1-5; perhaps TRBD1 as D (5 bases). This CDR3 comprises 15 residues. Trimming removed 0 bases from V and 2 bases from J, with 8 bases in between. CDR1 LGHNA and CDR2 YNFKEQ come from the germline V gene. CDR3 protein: CASSQDQGGNQPQHF. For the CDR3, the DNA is TGTGCCAGCAGCCAAGACCAGGGCGGCAATCAGCCCCAGCATTTT.